The T cell receptor (beta chain) under discussion was sequenced for a study of early T cells in non-severe SARS-CoV-2 infection. In TCRdb, the 5' RACE reads were re-called with MiXCR into one record per CDR3 protein. The sample shows tens of thousands of distinct CDR3 sequences, about 14% of them seen only once. This clonotype was detected ten times or more. This CDR3 region has 13 residues. The V end was cut by 5 bases, the J end by 5 bases, with 12 bases between. Per germline, CDR1 SNHLY and CDR2 FYNNEI. The origin of this receptor is an adult who was a healthcare worker with PCR-confirmed SARS-CoV-2 infection or an uninfected control (not recorded which). The chain couples TRBV2 to TRBJ1-2; the D is unclear. Sequenced input: whole blood. CDR3 region: CASSSGNRYGYTF. The CDR3 nucleotides are TGTGCCAGCAGTTCGGGGAATAGGTATGGCTACACCTTC.